Reported below is one T cell receptor (beta chain). This entry belongs to a study of T cell changes during pregnancy in multiple sclerosis. V dropped 6 bases and J dropped 8; count of bases not matched to a gene: 19. CDR3 length equals 18 residues. Looked up from germline, CDR1 is MNHEY and CDR2 is SMNVEV (reference sequence). Assay used: immunoSEQ multiplex PCR; TCRdb lists only in-frame clones, some missing. Among about 110,000 clones, around 93% were seen once, and the ten largest hold 1.6%. V and J are TRBV27 and TRBJ2-1; TRBD1 agrees at 10 bases. The sample in question was peripheral blood, obtained after pregnancy. The source is a female donor with multiple sclerosis, enrolled in a pregnancy study. DNA for the CDR3: TGTGCCAGCAGACCGGGACAGGGGTGGGCGGGAGGTACCCATGAGCAGTTCTTC. This translates into CASRPGQGWAGGTHEQFF.